Listed here are 11 T cell receptor beta chains from one sample, sequenced in a study of preoperative IRX-2 immunotherapy in early breast cancer. Assay: immunoSEQ multiplex PCR; the TCRdb copy retains only in-frame clones and omits some. The sample has some 32,000 clones, under 85% seen once. Treatment noted: preoperative locoregional IRX-2 cytokine immunotherapy. The source material was lymph node tissue, sampled from a patient treated with IRX-2 immunotherapy. Receptors were obtained from a human donor with breast cancer.

The chain is built from TRBV29-1 and TRBJ2-7; D is perhaps TRBD1 (6 bases). This CDR3 is 14 amino acids long. CDR1 and CDR2 (germline): SQVTM, ANQGSEA. The germline V and J ends were trimmed by 5 bases and 4 bases, with 18 bases remaining between them. CDR3 nucleotide sequence: TGCAGCGTTAGCGGAATGACAGGCGGTTACGAGCAGTACTTC. Translation: CSVSGMTGGYEQYF.

This clone came up once. The rearrangement joins TRBV15 to TRBJ1-4; tentative D call: TRBD1 (6 bases). This CDR3 region has 17 residues. Germline V CDR1 and CDR2: LNHNV, YYDKDF (reference sequence). Trimming stripped 1 base from V and 4 bases from J, with 16 bases between. CDR3 sequence (DNA): TGTGCCACCAGCAGAGGGCAACAGGGTCCGATTAATGAAAAACTGTTTTTT. Protein product: CATSRGQQGPINEKLFF.

The CDR3 protein is CASSLLAGAQETQYF. CDR3 nucleotides: TGTGCCAGCAGCTTGCTAGCGGGAGCCCAAGAGACCCAGTACTTC. This chain links TRBV7-6 with TRBJ2-5; the match to TRBD2 covers 10 bases. The germline V gene has CDR1 SGHVS and CDR2 FNYEAQ. The CDR3 extends over 15 amino acids. The trim removed 3 bases at V and 1 base at J, leaving 2 bases unmatched.

The chain uses TRBV29-1 and TRBJ2-3, with D uncertain. V lost 5 bases to trimming and J lost 6 bases, with 15 bases between them. The length of the CDR3 is 13 residues. CDR1 and CDR2 (germline): SQVTM, ANQGSEA. The CDR3 DNA follows: TGCAGCGTTCGGCTGGGGAATCCCGATACGCAGTATTTT. It yields the protein CSVRLGNPDTQYF.

This chain links TRBV28 with TRBJ1-4; D might be TRBD1 (5 bases). The CDR3 is 15 amino acids. V was clipped by 6 bases and J by 6 bases, with 17 bases between them. Germline V lookup: CDR1 MDHEN, CDR2 SYDVKM. The CDR3 nucleotides read TGTGCCAGCAGCGCCGCAGGGAATCGTGATGAAAAACTGTTTTTT. Translating gives CASSAAGNRDEKLFF.

This clone has just one count. This chain uses TRBV5-1 with TRBJ1-5; D may be TRBD1 (6 bases). CDR3 length equals 14 residues. Per germline, CDR1 SGHRS and CDR2 YFSETQ. V dropped 4 bases and J dropped 4 bases, with 12 bases sitting between them. This CDR3 is CASSPGGANQPQHF. The CDR3 region has the DNA TGCGCCAGCAGCCCCGGGGGGGCTAATCAGCCCCAGCATTTT. The full variable domain, its missing parts supplied by reference TRBV5-1 and TRBJ1-5, is KAGVTQTPRYLIKTRGQQVTLSCSPISGHRSVSWYQQTPGQGLQFLFEYFSETQRNKGNFPGRFSGRQFSNSRSEMNVSTLELGDSALYLCASSPGGANQPQHFGDGTRLSIL.

This rearrangement joins TRBV19 to TRBJ2-7; D remains unclear. Trimming took 3 bases from V and 3 from J, leaving 12 bases between them. Germline-derived CDR1 and CDR2 are LNHDA and SQIVND (reference sequence). The CDR3 spans 14 residues. The CDR3 DNA is TGTGCCAGTAGTATCCAGGCCTCGGGCTACGAGCAGTACTTC. Residues: CASSIQASGYEQYF.

The V and J genes are TRBV30 and TRBJ1-1; no clear D gene. V lost 0 bases to trimming and J lost 1 base, with 6 bases between them. Germline values: CDR1 GTSNPN, CDR2 SVGIG (reference sequence). The CDR3 loop spans 13 amino acids. This CDR3 reads CAWSVLQNTEAFF. CDR3 in DNA: TGTGCCTGGAGTGTTCTCCAGAACACTGAAGCTTTCTTT.

The chain employs TRBV6-8 and TRBJ1-4, with 7 bases matching TRBD1. Unmatched junction bases numbered 10, after V lost 2 bases and J lost 7 bases. Germline V gene sequence: CDR1 MNHGY, CDR2 SAAAGT. This CDR3 is 16 amino acids long. The CDR3 DNA reads TGTGCCAGCAGTTACCCGACAGGGAAGAACATTGAAAAACTGTTTTTT. As protein: CASSYPTGKNIEKLFF.

The chain links TRBV19 to TRBJ1-5; no reliable D call. Trimming removed 3 bases at V and 2 bases at J, with 8 bases between. From germline, CDR1 is LNHDA and CDR2 SQIVND (reference sequence). CDR3 length: 14 residues. CDR3 protein: CASSMGWGNQPQHF. The CDR3 nucleotides are TGTGCCAGTAGTATGGGGTGGGGCAATCAGCCCCAGCATTTT.

The V and J genes are TRBV10-1 and TRBJ1-1; tentative D call: TRBD1 (5 bases). Germline CDR1 and CDR2: WNHNN and SYGVQD (reference sequence). V lost 5 bases and J 4 bases, leaving 11 bases between the germline ends. CDR3 size: 13 residues. CDR3 nucleotides: TGCGCCAGCAGTCGGACCGGGGGCACTGAAGCTTTCTTT. This translates into CASSRTGGTEAFF.